This is a list of T cell receptor beta chains from one sample in a study of blood T cell repertoires in COVID-19. Some clones are missing from TCRdb's copy, which holds only in-frame ones; the method was immunoSEQ multiplex PCR. The data contain roughly 150,000 clones, about four fifths of them singletons. Input material: peripheral blood. The receptors here all came from a woman older than 75 with acute or convalescent COVID-19. Each CDR3 is given with its conserved first and last residue. The D gene is left open where the match is weak. The size field is filled for only some rows; it gives once, few, many or a size class.

>TRBV6-2/TRBV6-3|few|TRBJ2-7|14|-
CASSYAGQHYEQYF
TGTGCCAGCAGTTACGCAGGACAGCACTACGAGCAGTACTTC
>TRBV30|-|TRBJ1-3|12|-
CAWDFSGISIYF
TGTGCCTGGGACTTCTCAGGGATCTCCATATATTTT
>TRBV5-6|few|TRBJ2-2|16|-
CASSLSLVGLTGELFF
TGTGCCAGCAGCTTATCACTAGTGGGGTTGACCGGGGAGCTGTTTTTT
>TRBV3-1/TRBV3-2|-|TRBJ1-5|18|-
CASSRPRTAPDSNQPQHF
TGTGCCAGCAGCCGACCGCGGACAGCCCCCGATAGCAATCAGCCCCAGCATTTT
>TRBV6-4|few|TRBJ2-3|15|TRBD1
CASTEGTGETDTQYF
TGTGCCAGCACCGAAGGGACAGGGGAGACAGATACGCAGTATTTT
>TRBV7-6|-|TRBJ2-2|14|-
CASSLEGHHGELFF
TGTGCCAGCAGCTTAGAAGGACATCACGGGGAGCTGTTTTTT
>TRBV5-1|-|TRBJ1-4|15|-
CASSLAGMANEKLFF
TGCGCCAGCAGCTTGGCCGGGATGGCTAATGAAAAACTGTTTTTT
>TRBV19|-|TRBJ1-4|16|TRBD1
CASSNSHRGGDEKLFF
TGTGCCAGTAGTAACTCCCACAGGGGCGGCGATGAAAAACTGTTTTTT
>TRBV25-1|once|TRBJ2-1|11|-
CASDWRNEQFF
TGTGCCAGCGATTGGAGGAATGAGCAGTTCTTC
>TRBV5-1|few|TRBJ1-1|15|-
CASNTIQGLNTEAFF
TGCGCCAGCAACACGATTCAGGGTCTGAACACTGAAGCTTTCTTT
>TRBV6-6|once|TRBJ1-1|14|-
CASSGQGGSTEAFF
TGTGCCAGCAGTGGGCAGGGAGGGTCCACTGAAGCTTTCTTT
>TRBV19|-|TRBJ1-1|12|TRBD1
CASKAGGPEAFF
TGTGCCAGCAAAGCAGGGGGCCCTGAAGCTTTCTTT
>TRBV23-1|-|TRBJ2-7|10|-
CASSRVEQYF
TGCGCCAGCAGCCGGGTCGAGCAGTACTTC
>TRBV7-9|-|TRBJ2-1|17|TRBD2
CASSSPRLAGVYNEQFF
TGTGCCAGCAGCTCTCCTCGACTAGCGGGAGTCTACAATGAGCAGTTCTTC
>TRBV19|-|TRBJ2-3|16|-
CASSKMSTSSTDTQYF
TGTGCCAGTAGTAAAATGAGTACGTCTAGCACAGATACGCAGTATTTT
>TRBV6-4|many|TRBJ2-2|16|TRBD2
CASSDSTGGPTGELFF
TGTGCCAGCAGTGACTCGACGGGAGGGCCCACCGGGGAGCTGTTTTTT
>TRBV2|-|TRBJ2-7|14|TRBD1
CASKEDRRPYEQYF
TGTGCCAGCAAAGAGGACAGGCGGCCCTACGAGCAGTACTTC
>TRBV10-3|-|TRBJ2-3|13|TRBD2
CATTSGGSDTQYF
TGTGCCACGACTAGCGGGGGTTCAGATACGCAGTATTTT
>TRBV11-2|few|TRBJ2-7|15|-
CASSLALLGDYEQYF
TGTGCCAGCAGCTTAGCCCTGCTGGGAGACTACGAGCAGTACTTC
>TRBV5-1|-|TRBJ1-2|14|TRBD1
CASSFGQGYKSYTF
TGCGCCAGCAGCTTTGGACAGGGGTATAAAAGCTACACCTTC
>TRBV19|-|TRBJ1-4|14|-
CASSIRAANEKLFF
TGTGCCAGTAGTATCAGGGCAGCTAATGAAAAACTGTTTTTT
>TRBV5-6|-|TRBJ2-3|15|TRBD1
CASSLGQGASDTQYF
TGTGCCAGCAGCTTGGGACAGGGGGCTTCAGATACGCAGTATTTT
>TRBV5-1|-|TRBJ2-2|17|-
CASSLHQGIGAPGELFF
TGCGCCAGCAGCTTACACCAGGGAATAGGAGCCCCCGGGGAGCTGTTTTTT
>TRBV5-1|few|TRBJ1-4|16|TRBD1
CASSSQGAQTNEKLFF
TGCGCCAGCAGTTCACAGGGGGCTCAAACTAATGAAAAACTGTTTTTT
>TRBV10-2|-|TRBJ2-4|16|TRBD1
CASSDQGGGRKDIQYF
TGCGCCAGCAGTGATCAAGGGGGCGGAAGGAAAGACATTCAGTACTTC
>TRBV30|-|TRBJ2-5|13|-
CAWSVSGPRAQYF
TGTGCCTGGAGTGTCTCGGGCCCCAGGGCCCAGTACTTC
>TRBV20-1|-|TRBJ2-3|14|-
CSASKGEGLDTQYF
TGCAGTGCTAGTAAGGGGGAAGGATTGGATACGCAGTATTTT
>TRBV7-3|-|TRBJ2-2|18|TRBD2
CASSPQPLPSGKLGELFF
TGTGCCAGCAGCCCTCAACCTCTTCCTAGCGGGAAACTCGGGGAGCTGTTTTTT
>TRBV4-2|-|TRBJ1-4|15|TRBD1
CASSQTGTGVEKLFF
TGTGCCAGCAGCCAAACCGGGACAGGGGTCGAAAAACTGTTTTTT
>TRBV14|-|TRBJ2-7|14|-
CASSQAPSSYEQYF
TGTGCCAGCAGCCAAGCTCCCTCCTCCTACGAGCAGTACTTC